Shown below are 25 T cell receptor beta chains from a single sample sequenced in a study of vaccination and CD4 T cells after COVID-19. Time point noted: late sampling 161 to 241 days after vaccination in a few convalescent patients. One entry per CDR3 protein, called by TCRdb with MiXCR from the PCR reads. The repertoire includes 25,000 to 30,000 distinct CDR3 sequences, 51% of them detected once, and roughly 5.5% sits in the top ten. The sequencing used CD4+ T cells from blood, collected about 7 months after SARS-CoV-2 vaccination. The origin of the receptors is a human donor who had recovered from COVID-19.

This clonotype was found a few times. This chain joins TRBV19 and TRBJ1-6; no definite D call. This CDR3 has 15 amino acids. Looked up from germline, CDR1 is LNHDA and CDR2 is SQIVND (reference sequence). The V end lost 3 bases, the J end lost 2 bases, and 8 bases lay between the germline ends. CDR3 bases: TGTGCCAGTAGTATCAATGGACCCTATAATTCACCCCTCCACTTT. Translating it yields CASSINGPYNSPLHF.

The V and J genes are TRBV28 and TRBJ1-2, with D unresolved. V was cut by 3 bases and J by 2 bases, with 7 bases left in between. Germline V gene lookup returns CDR1 MDHEN and CDR2 SYDVKM. The CDR3 length is 13 residues. CDR3 loop: CASSLKGNYGYTF. The DNA of the CDR3 is TGTGCCAGCAGTTTGAAGGGAAACTATGGCTACACCTTC.

This clonotype was picked up a small number of times. This chain links TRBV4-3 with TRBJ2-5, with D unclear. The CDR3 consists of 15 residues. V was shortened by 0 bases and J by 0 bases, with 8 bases between the two germline ends. Germline values: CDR1 LGHNA, CDR2 YSLEER. The CDR3 loop reads CASSQDPGNQETQYF. The CDR3 DNA reads as TGCGCCAGCAGCCAAGATCCGGGCAACCAAGAGACCCAGTACTTC.

This chain links TRBV29-1 with TRBJ2-5; 7 bases agree with TRBD2. V was clipped by 7 bases and J by 7 bases; unmatched bases: 9. This CDR3 has 12 residues. The germline CDR1 and CDR2 sequences are SQVTM and ANQGSEA. CDR3 sequence (DNA): TGCAGCGCCCCTCTAGCGGTTGGGACCCAGTACTTC. It translates to CSAPLAVGTQYF.

The chain carries TRBV11-1 and TRBJ2-7; no firm D call. Trimming took off 2 bases at V and 2 bases at J, with 4 bases between the two ends. Germline lookup yields CDR1 SGHAT and CDR2 FQDESV (reference sequence). CDR3 length: 12 amino acids. CDR3 nucleotides: TGTGCCAGCAGCTTATCTACCTACGAGCAGTACTTC. Encoded protein: CASSLSTYEQYF.

The chain has TRBV27 and TRBJ2-7; maybe TRBD2 (5 bases). Trimming stripped 5 bases from V and 4 bases from J, with 15 bases between. CDR1 MNHEY and CDR2 SMNVEV come from the germline V gene (reference sequence). This CDR3 has 14 amino acids. CDR3 nucleotide sequence: TGTGCCAGCAGTGGGTGGCGAGGGCAATACGAGCAGTACTTC. Translation: CASSGWRGQYEQYF.

The chain is built from TRBV7-6 and TRBJ2-3, with a tentative D call TRBD2 (6 bases). The germline V gene encodes CDR1 SGHVS and CDR2 FNYEAQ. Trimming stripped 10 bases from V and 6 bases from J, with 17 bases between. This CDR3 has 13 amino acids. The chain's CDR3 is CATGATRGDTQYF. As DNA, the CDR3 is TGTGCCACTGGAGCGACTAGGGGTGATACGCAGTATTTT. The variable domain in full, completed from reference TRBV7-6 and TRBJ2-3, reads GAGVSQSPRYKVTKRGQDVALRCDPISGHVSLYWYRQALGQGPEFLTYFNYEAQQDKSGLPNDRFSAERPEGSISTLTIQRTEQRDSAMYRCATGATRGDTQYFGPGTRLTVL.

This clonotype was seen a handful of times. J is TRBJ2-7 and V is TRBV6-1, with TRBD2 matching over 13 bases. Losses at the gene ends were 1 base for V and 4 bases for J; bases not matched to a gene: 1. The germline CDR1 and CDR2 sequences are MNHNS and SASEGT. This CDR3 region has 15 residues. CDR3 residues: CASSEGTSGSYEQYF. As DNA, the CDR3 is TGTGCCAGCAGTGAAGGGACTAGCGGGAGTTACGAGCAGTACTTC.

The chain employs TRBV15 and TRBJ2-3; 12 bases are shared with TRBD2. From germline, CDR1 is LNHNV and CDR2 YYDKDF (reference sequence). Germline trimming cut 3 bases from V and 1 base from J; bases unmatched to any gene: 20. This CDR3 region has 22 residues. Written as DNA, the CDR3 is TGTGCCACCAGCAGCTATAGTGGGCAAGGAGGACTAGCGGGACGCCGCACAGATACGCAGTATTTT. This translates into CATSSYSGQGGLAGRRTDTQYF.

The CDR3, as DNA: TGTGCCAGCAGCTCGGACGACAGGGCACCCACTGAAGCTTTCTTT. It is translated as CASSSDDRAPTEAFF. This chain joins TRBV7-2 and TRBJ1-1; 7 bases map to TRBD1. The ends lost 4 bases at V and 4 bases at J; junction bases unmatched: 9. The CDR3 has 15 residues. Germline V lookup: CDR1 SGHTA, CDR2 FQGNSA.

The genes are TRBV5-5 and TRBJ1-5; no reliable D call. The germline CDR1 and CDR2 sequences are SGHKS and YYEKEE (reference sequence). V lost 2 bases and J lost 6, with 6 bases in between. This CDR3 spans 12 amino acids. The CDR3 DNA follows: TGTGCCAGCAGCTTTCCGGGTCAGCCCCAGCATTTT. Its protein is CASSFPGQPQHF.

Concerning this clonotype itself: One end of the junction is discordant with germline, which a read error may explain. The chain recombines TRBV27 with TRBJ1-6; 11 positions agree with TRBD1. There are 14 residues in the CDR3. Germline V gene lookup returns CDR1 MNHEY and CDR2 SMNVEV (reference sequence). CDR3 DNA: TGTGCCAGCAGTTTGGGACAGGGGGGTTCATCCCTCCACTTT. Translation: CASSLGQGGSSLHF.

This clonotype was found a few times. The chain carries TRBV20-1 and TRBJ2-4; 12 nucleotides agree with TRBD1. Germline V lookup: CDR1 DFQATT, CDR2 SNEGSKA (reference sequence). Trimming removed 6 bases from V and 7 bases from J; junction bases left unmatched: 19. The CDR3 covers 18 residues. CDR3 amino acids: CSAPGTGGAGSSVNIQYF. For the CDR3, the DNA is TGCAGTGCCCCCGGGACAGGGGGCGCGGGTAGTTCGGTGAACATTCAGTACTTC.

This clonotype was found a few times. The CDR3 region is CASSLRGRDSPLHF. The CDR3, as DNA: TGTGCCAGCAGCTTGAGGGGCAGGGATTCACCCCTCCACTTT. V and J are TRBV7-3 and TRBJ1-6; the D gene is possibly TRBD1 (5 bases). The CDR3 covers 14 residues. Per the germline V gene, CDR1 is SGHTA and CDR2 is FQGTGA. Trimming shortened V by 3 bases and J by 8 bases, and 11 bases separated the two germline ends.

This clonotype was detected only a few times. V is TRBV30 and J is TRBJ2-1; TRBD2 matches at 9 bases. Looked up from germline, CDR1 is GTSNPN and CDR2 is SVGIG (reference sequence). V lost 4 bases to trimming and J lost 7 bases; unmatched junction nucleotides: 8. The CDR3 runs to 14 residues. The CDR3 region is CAWKGLAGYNEQFF. The CDR3 DNA reads as TGTGCCTGGAAGGGGCTAGCGGGATATAATGAGCAGTTCTTC.

This rearrangement joins TRBV6-1 to TRBJ2-3; perhaps TRBD2 as D (6 bases). The CDR3 is 14 amino acids. Germline-derived CDR1 and CDR2 are MNHNS and SASEGT. Trimming left V 6 bases short and J 4 bases short, with 14 bases between. The CDR3 protein is CASSAGGNPDTQYF. The CDR3 DNA follows: TGTGCCAGCAGCGCCGGGGGAAACCCAGATACGCAGTATTTT.

This clonotype came up a few times. The V call is TRBV20-1, the J call TRBJ1-5, with D unresolved. Germline CDR1 DFQATT, CDR2 SNEGSKA (reference sequence). The CDR3 is 19 amino acids. Trimming removed 6 bases at V and 3 bases at J, with 30 bases between. The CDR3 spells CSATVGRFQRANTNQPQHF. The CDR3 DNA reads as TGCAGTGCGACCGTCGGGAGGTTCCAGCGGGCTAATACCAATCAGCCCCAGCATTTT.

This rearrangement joins TRBV20-1 to TRBJ1-2; D possibly corresponds to TRBD1 (5 bases). Trimming cost V 4 bases and J 8 bases, with 11 bases left between them. CDR3 length: 11 amino acids. Germline lookup yields CDR1 DFQATT and CDR2 SNEGSKA (reference sequence). The CDR3 here is CSAIRVAGYTF. Written as DNA, the CDR3 is TGCAGTGCTATCAGGGTGGCCGGCTACACCTTC.

The V call is TRBV6-2 or TRBV6-3, the J call TRBJ2-7; D might be TRBD1 (6 bases). The V gene's germline CDR1 is MNHEY and CDR2 SVGEGT. This CDR3 comprises 13 residues. The V end was cut by 2 bases, the J end by 3 bases, with 8 bases between. This CDR3 is CASSYGQNYEQYF. The DNA for the CDR3 is TGTGCCAGCAGTTACGGACAGAACTACGAGCAGTACTTC.

This clonotype was counted once. The chain links TRBV7-6 to TRBJ2-7, with 10 bases lining up with TRBD1. This CDR3 contains 15 residues. V gave up 5 bases and J gave up 3 bases; unmatched junction bases: 7. CDR1 and CDR2 (germline): SGHVS, FNYEAQ. The CDR3 region has the DNA TGTGCCAGCAGCACGGACAGGGGGAAAATCTACGAGCAGTACTTC. Amino acid sequence: CASSTDRGKIYEQYF.

The chain couples TRBV7-3 to TRBJ2-6, with D tentatively TRBD1 (6 bases). V shed 5 bases and J shed 2 bases, with 16 bases lying between them. CDR1 and CDR2 from the germline V gene are SGHTA and FQGTGA. There are 17 residues in the CDR3. CDR3 region: CASSPTGTLTGANVLTF. CDR3 DNA: TGTGCCAGCAGCCCAACAGGGACCCTTACTGGGGCCAACGTCCTGACTTTC.

The genes are TRBV7-9 and TRBJ2-7; TRBD2 might be the D (6 bases). The germline V gene encodes CDR1 SEHNR and CDR2 FQNEAQ (reference sequence). This CDR3 has 13 residues. V was clipped by 5 bases and J by 2 bases, with 10 bases between them. The CDR3 nucleotides are TGTGCCAGCAGCCCCGCGGGGACCTACGAGCAGTACTTC. Translated: CASSPAGTYEQYF.

This clonotype was seen more than once but under ten times. The gene calls are TRBV6-4 and TRBJ2-2; 8 positions agree with TRBD2. The CDR3 length is 14 residues. V lost 2 bases, J lost 4 bases, and 0 bases stayed unmatched. Germline V lookup: CDR1 MRHNA, CDR2 SNTAGT. The CDR3 spells CASSDGLATGELFF. The CDR3 DNA follows: TGTGCCAGCAGTGACGGACTAGCCACCGGGGAGCTGTTTTTT.

This clonotype was observed a few times. V usage is TRBV6-5 and J usage is TRBJ2-7, with 8 bases that match TRBD2. The germline gives CDR1 MNHEY, CDR2 SVGAGI. The junction had 11 bases not matched to a gene; V was cut back by 4 bases and J by 12 bases. The CDR3 has 13 amino acids. The chain's CDR3 is CASSLYLAGYLYF. In nucleotides, the CDR3 is TGTGCCAGCAGTTTATATTTAGCGGGATATTTGTACTTC.

The rearrangement links TRBV20-1 to TRBJ1-6; 9 positions match TRBD1. Germline-derived CDR1 and CDR2 are DFQATT and SNEGSKA (reference sequence). V dropped 4 bases and J dropped 1; count of bases not matched to a gene: 2. This CDR3 contains 15 residues. DNA of the CDR3: TGCAGTGCTACCGGACAGGGGTCCTATAATTCACCCCTCCACTTT. Its translation: CSATGQGSYNSPLHF.